One and the same sample provided the 17 T cell receptor beta chains below, sequenced in a study of shared clonotypes between healthy human individuals. Only in-frame clones appear in the TCRdb table, and some are missing; sequencing was by immunoSEQ multiplex PCR. The data hold around 990,000 clones, with roughly 77% observed a single time. The material sequenced was memory CD4+ T cells from PBMCs. Sample subset: CD45RA-negative fraction. These receptors originate from a man between 18 and 29 years old in good health. Some clones in this sample may be carry-over from other donors' samples.

The chain combines TRBV28 with TRBJ2-1; TRBD2 agrees at 7 bases. CDR1 MDHEN and CDR2 SYDVKM come from the germline V gene. Trimming at V came to 3 bases and at J to 4 bases, leaving 9 bases not matched to a gene. The length of the CDR3 is 16 residues. CDR3 nucleotide sequence: TGTGCCAGCAGTTTTTATGCGGGAGAGGCTTACAATGAGCAGTTCTTC. Its translation is CASSFYAGEAYNEQFF.

This clone was seen just once. Different DNA sequences within this sample yield the same CDR3. The gene calls are TRBV28 and TRBJ1-6; D call uncertain. Germline values: CDR1 MDHEN, CDR2 SYDVKM. Trimming removed 8 bases at V and 0 bases at J, with 11 bases between. The CDR3 is made up of 15 amino acids. CDR3 coding DNA: TGTGCCAGCCGACTATCGAGCTCCTATAATTCACCCCTCCACTTT. It translates to CASRLSSSYNSPLHF.

The chain employs TRBV7-9 and TRBJ2-7, with D tentatively TRBD2 (7 bases). CDR3 length: 14 residues. Germline loops: CDR1 SEHNR, CDR2 FQNEAQ (reference sequence). V was clipped by 5 bases and J by 2 bases, with 13 bases between them. This CDR3 is CASSSGTLTYEQYF. The CDR3 DNA reads as TGTGCCAGCAGCAGCGGGACACTTACCTACGAGCAGTACTTC.

The V gene is TRBV5-1, the J gene TRBJ2-1; D is possibly TRBD1 (5 bases). CDR1 and CDR2 (germline): SGHRS, YFSETQ. This CDR3 has 13 residues. The V and J ends lost 4 bases and 5 bases respectively, with 10 bases between them. The DNA of the CDR3 is TGCGCCAGCAGCCCCCGACAGCACAATGAGCAGTTCTTC. Its protein product is CASSPRQHNEQFF.

This chain uses TRBV5-5 with TRBJ2-7; 12 nucleotides agree with TRBD2. The germline CDR1 and CDR2 sequences are SGHKS and YYEKEE (reference sequence). Losses at the gene ends were 4 bases for V and 6 bases for J; bases not matched to a gene: 11. The CDR3 extends over 16 amino acids. CDR3 residues: CASSPLRTSGAREQYF. The CDR3 coding sequence is TGTGCCAGCAGCCCCCTCAGGACTAGCGGGGCACGCGAGCAGTACTTC.

V usage is TRBV6-5 and J usage is TRBJ2-2; TRBD1 aligns across 10 bases. With V trimmed by 4 bases and J by 10 bases, 6 bases remained unmatched. This CDR3 has 14 residues. Germline loops: CDR1 MNHEY, CDR2 SVGAGI. CDR3 loop: CASSFGQGGQELFF. The DNA of the CDR3 is TGTGCCAGCAGTTTCGGACAGGGGGGCCAGGAGCTGTTTTTT.

The genes are TRBV5-1 and TRBJ1-3; TRBD1 is a possible D gene (6 bases). With 3 bases removed from V and 0 bases from J, the gap between germline ends came to 10 bases. This CDR3 contains 15 residues. The germline CDR1 and CDR2 sequences are SGHRS and YFSETQ. CDR3 nucleotide sequence: TGCGCCAGCAGCTCCACAGGGAACTCTGGAAACACCATATATTTT. This encodes CASSSTGNSGNTIYF.

V is TRBV7-3 and J is TRBJ2-2; the match to TRBD1 covers 11 bases. After removal of 2 bases from V and 4 bases from J, the junction contained 12 bases not matched to a gene. Germline CDR1 is SGHTA and CDR2 is FQGTGA. This CDR3 comprises 19 residues. The DNA of the CDR3 is TGTGCCAGCAGCTTAGGGTCCCTCCGGACAGGGGGCGCCACCGGGGAGCTGTTTTTT. This translates into CASSLGSLRTGGATGELFF.

CDR3 sequence reads: CSVAGAGGDTGELFF. The DNA for the CDR3 is TGCAGCGTTGCGGGTGCAGGGGGTGACACCGGGGAGCTGTTTTTT. The rearrangement links TRBV29-1 to TRBJ2-2; TRBD1 matches 7 bases. The CDR3 runs to 15 residues. Germline CDR1 reads SQVTM; CDR2 reads ANQGSEA. V dropped 4 bases and J dropped 3; count of bases not matched to a gene: 8.

A single count supports this clone. A much larger clone sits a single nucleotide away, making a read error possible. The sample carries other DNA sequences with the same CDR3. The genes are TRBV29-1 and TRBJ1-4, with D unclear. V was clipped by 6 bases and J by 5 bases, with 13 bases between them. Germline V lookup: CDR1 SQVTM, CDR2 ANQGSEA. CDR3 size: 13 residues. The CDR3 loop is CSVRKSPNEKLFF. Here the CDR3 DNA reads TGCAGCGTACGAAAGTCTCCGAATGAAAAACTGTTTTTT.

A single count supports this clone. This sequence joins TRBV5-1 and TRBJ2-7; a weak D match, TRBD2 (6 bases). CDR1 SGHRS and CDR2 YFSETQ come from the germline V gene. The CDR3 is 14 amino acids. The V and J ends lost 4 bases and 5 bases respectively, with 16 bases between them. The CDR3 DNA is TGCGCCAGCAGCCTGATTAGTCGGGAGCACGAGCAGTACTTC. This encodes CASSLISREHEQYF.

The chain combines TRBV27 with TRBJ2-2; a weak D match, TRBD1 (6 bases). Between the trimmed V and J ends, which lost 5 bases and 6 bases, there was a span of 10 bases. Germline-derived CDR1 and CDR2 are MNHEY and SMNVEV (reference sequence). This CDR3 contains 13 residues. The CDR3 reads CASSVEGAGELFF. The CDR3 DNA is TGTGCCAGCAGTGTAGAGGGGGCCGGGGAGCTGTTTTTT.

The chain joins TRBV5-1 to TRBJ2-4; D may be TRBD2 (5 bases). Germline values: CDR1 SGHRS, CDR2 YFSETQ. The CDR3 is 18 residues long. The germline V and J ends were trimmed by 0 bases and 1 base, with 17 bases remaining between them. The DNA for the CDR3 is TGCGCCAGCAGCTTGGGCCCCCCAGCGGTGGGCGCCAAAAACATTCAGTACTTC. This codes for CASSLGPPAVGAKNIQYF.

This chain joins TRBV6-5 and TRBJ1-3; 9 bases map to TRBD1. V was pared by 2 bases and J by 3 bases, with 2 bases of the junction left unmatched. This CDR3 spans 15 amino acids. Looked up from germline, CDR1 is MNHEY and CDR2 is SVGAGI. CDR3 protein: CASSYGTGLGNTIYF. The CDR3 DNA follows: TGTGCCAGCAGTTACGGGACAGGGCTTGGAAACACCATATATTTT.

This clone has only a few counts. The V call is TRBV9, the J call TRBJ2-1; unclear D gene. Trimming took off 1 base at V and 0 bases at J, with 8 bases between the two ends. CDR3 size: 15 residues. CDR1 is SGDLS, CDR2 YYNGEE, per germline. CDR3 loop: CASSVTSDSYNEQFF. DNA of the CDR3: TGTGCCAGCAGCGTAACAAGCGACTCCTACAATGAGCAGTTCTTC.

This clone was seen once. The genes are TRBV9 and TRBJ2-7; 7 bases are a match to TRBD1. V lost 4 bases and J lost 9; bases outside the gene matches: 19. From germline, CDR1 is SGDLS and CDR2 YYNGEE. CDR3 length: 16 residues. The CDR3 is CASSLKPADRAIVQYF. Here the CDR3 DNA reads TGTGCCAGCAGCCTCAAGCCAGCCGACAGGGCTATCGTGCAGTACTTC.

The V and J genes are TRBV4-1 and TRBJ2-7, with 7 bases fitting TRBD1. The germline CDR1 and CDR2 sequences are MGHRA and YSYEKL. The CDR3 is 18 residues long. The V and J ends lost 0 bases and 2 bases, in that order; junction bases with no gene match: 13. CDR3 DNA: TGCGCCAGCAGCCAAGAGGGGGTTACAGGGGCTAATCCCTACGAGCAGTACTTC. Translation gives CASSQEGVTGANPYEQYF.